What follows are 4 T cell receptor beta chains derived from one specimen sequenced in a study of T cells in Graves' hyperthyroidism and ophthalmopathy. Authors of the study amplified TCR beta CDR3 regions from RNA transcripts. First-round RT-PCR of the TCR CDR3 relied on the HTBI primer set. TCRdb called the multiplex PCR reads again in MiXCR, with one record for every CDR3 protein. The sample carries about 200,000 distinct CDR3 sequences, 17% recorded once. The sequenced sample was blood. Source of these receptors: a woman aged 45-65 years with Graves' hyperthyroidism.

The chain carries TRBV15 and TRBJ2-7, with 7 bases fitting TRBD1. CDR1 and CDR2 (germline): LNHNV, YYDKDF (reference sequence). CDR3 size: 15 residues. The junction had 10 bases not matched to a gene; V was cut back by 5 bases and J by 3 bases. In nucleotides, the CDR3 is TGTGCCACCAGCTTTCCCGGGACAGCCTACTACGAGCAGTACTTC. This sequence encodes CATSFPGTAYYEQYF.

This clonotype was detected ten times or more. The V and J genes are TRBV6-2 or TRBV6-3 and TRBJ1-2; TRBD1 agrees at 7 bases. CDR3 length: 16 residues. With 2 bases clipped from V and 4 bases from J, the junction kept 10 bases outside the gene matches. Germline-derived CDR1 and CDR2 are MNHEY and SVGEGT. The CDR3 nucleotides are TGTGCCAGCAGTTACAGCCTCCGGGACAGCTCCTATGGCTACACCTTC. Its translation: CASSYSLRDSSYGYTF.

This clonotype was seen ten or more times. The chain couples TRBV29-1 to TRBJ2-5; 7 nucleotides agree with TRBD2. The germline gives CDR1 SQVTM, CDR2 ANQGSEA. V was clipped by 5 bases and J by 5 bases; unmatched bases: 11. The CDR3 is 14 residues long. The CDR3 loop reads CSVTRMGREETQYF. CDR3 coding DNA: TGCAGCGTTACCAGAATGGGGAGGGAGGAGACCCAGTACTTC.

There are many counts of this clonotype. The chain uses TRBV7-9 and TRBJ2-7, with 9 bases lining up with TRBD2. CDR1 and CDR2 (germline): SEHNR, FQNEAQ (reference sequence). V was clipped by 5 bases and J by 4 bases; unmatched bases: 24. The CDR3 totals 20 residues. CDR3 protein: CASSPTHTPSLSGSLYEQYF. The CDR3 DNA reads as TGTGCCAGCAGCCCCACGCATACCCCCTCCCTTAGCGGGAGTTTATACGAGCAGTACTTC.